This entry concerns a single T cell receptor beta chain. Sequencing used immunoSEQ multiplex PCR; TCRdb keeps in-frame clones, though not all of them. Altogether around 150,000 clones are present, just under 85% being singletons, with the ten largest covering less than 35%. Trimming at V came to 8 bases and at J to 3 bases, leaving 8 bases not matched to a gene. Germline V CDR1 and CDR2: WSHSY, SAAADI. This CDR3 region has 14 residues. The sample originates from a study of cytomegalovirus exposure and HLA in healthy donors. Turning to the study itself: The same platform as the roughly 630 first-cohort repertoires was used for the 110 or so validation repertoires, a later analysis reported.

The study drew the donors from its approximately 110-subject validation cohort, separate from the 666-subject first cohort. The TCR comes from a man aged 25-45 years in good health and CMV-seropositive. Material: PBMCs. V is TRBV10-2 and J is TRBJ2-7; TRBD2 matches at 9 bases. The CDR3 spells CASEAGTSHYEQYF. Here the CDR3 DNA reads TGCGCCAGCGAAGCCGGGACTAGCCACTACGAGCAGTACTTC.